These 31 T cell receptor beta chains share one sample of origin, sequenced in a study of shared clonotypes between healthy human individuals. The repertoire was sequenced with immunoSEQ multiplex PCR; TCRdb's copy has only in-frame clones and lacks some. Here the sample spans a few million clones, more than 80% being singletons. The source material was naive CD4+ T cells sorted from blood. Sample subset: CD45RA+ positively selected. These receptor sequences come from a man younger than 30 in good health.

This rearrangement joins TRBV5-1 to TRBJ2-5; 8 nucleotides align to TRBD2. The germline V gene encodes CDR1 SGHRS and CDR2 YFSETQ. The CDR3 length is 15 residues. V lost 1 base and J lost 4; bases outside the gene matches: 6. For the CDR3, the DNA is TGCGCCAGCAGCTTGTTTGGCGGGGGGACAGAGACCCAGTACTTC. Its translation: CASSLFGGGTETQYF.

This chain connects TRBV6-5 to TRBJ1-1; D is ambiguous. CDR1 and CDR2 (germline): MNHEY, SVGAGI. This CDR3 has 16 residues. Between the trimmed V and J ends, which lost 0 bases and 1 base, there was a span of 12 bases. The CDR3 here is CASSYSGLRRNTEAFF. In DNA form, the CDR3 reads TGTGCCAGCAGTTACTCCGGCCTGCGGAGGAACACTGAAGCTTTCTTT.

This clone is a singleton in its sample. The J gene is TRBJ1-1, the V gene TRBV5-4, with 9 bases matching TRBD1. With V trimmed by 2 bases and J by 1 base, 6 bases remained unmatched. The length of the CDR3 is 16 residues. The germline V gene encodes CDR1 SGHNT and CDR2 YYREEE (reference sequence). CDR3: CASSLPGQGANTEAFF. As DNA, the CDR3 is TGTGCCAGCAGCTTACCGGGACAGGGAGCGAACACTGAAGCTTTCTTT.

CDR3 sequence: CASSYGRGPGQPQHF. CDR3 sequence (DNA): TGTGCCAGCAGTTACGGGAGGGGGCCCGGTCAGCCCCAGCATTTT. The V gene is TRBV6-5, the J gene TRBJ1-5; 7 bases line up with TRBD1. Trimming took 2 bases from V and 6 from J; bases not matched to a gene: 7. CDR1 and CDR2 from the germline V gene are MNHEY and SVGAGI. The CDR3 is 15 residues long.

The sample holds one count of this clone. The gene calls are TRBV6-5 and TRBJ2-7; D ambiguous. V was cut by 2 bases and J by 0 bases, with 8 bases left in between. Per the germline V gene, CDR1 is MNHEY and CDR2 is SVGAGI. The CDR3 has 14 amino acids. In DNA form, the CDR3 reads TGTGCCAGCAGTTACCATAGTAACTCCTACGAGCAGTACTTC. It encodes CASSYHSNSYEQYF.

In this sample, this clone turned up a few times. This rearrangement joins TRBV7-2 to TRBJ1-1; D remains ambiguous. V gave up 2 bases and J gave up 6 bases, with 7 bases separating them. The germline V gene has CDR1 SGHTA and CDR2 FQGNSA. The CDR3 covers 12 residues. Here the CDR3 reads CASSLFGSEAFF. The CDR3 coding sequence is TGTGCCAGCAGCTTATTCGGGTCTGAAGCTTTCTTT.

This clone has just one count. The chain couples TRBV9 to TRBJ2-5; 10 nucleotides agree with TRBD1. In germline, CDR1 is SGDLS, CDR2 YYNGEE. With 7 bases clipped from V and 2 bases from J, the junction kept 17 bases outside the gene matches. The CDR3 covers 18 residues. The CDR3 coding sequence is TGTGCCAGCCCCAACCGGGACAGGGGTTTTGTGGGTCAAGAGACCCAGTACTTC. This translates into CASPNRDRGFVGQETQYF.

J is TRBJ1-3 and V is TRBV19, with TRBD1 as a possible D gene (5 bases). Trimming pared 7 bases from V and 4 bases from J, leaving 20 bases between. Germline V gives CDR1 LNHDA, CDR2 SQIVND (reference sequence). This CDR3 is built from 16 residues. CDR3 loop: CASTPGPGKFGNTIYF. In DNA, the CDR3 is TGTGCCAGTACCCCAGGGCCGGGTAAATTCGGAAACACCATATATTTT.

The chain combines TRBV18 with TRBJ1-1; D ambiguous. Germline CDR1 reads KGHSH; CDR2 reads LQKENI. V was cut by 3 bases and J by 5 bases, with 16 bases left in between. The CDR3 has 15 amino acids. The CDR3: CASSPLVLGTTEAFF. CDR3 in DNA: TGTGCCAGCTCACCTTTAGTGCTAGGAACGACTGAAGCTTTCTTT.

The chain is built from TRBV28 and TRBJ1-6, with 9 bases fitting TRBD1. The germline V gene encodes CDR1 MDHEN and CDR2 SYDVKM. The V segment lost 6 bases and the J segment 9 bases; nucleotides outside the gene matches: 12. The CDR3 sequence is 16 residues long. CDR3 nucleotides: TGTGCCAGCAGGGTACAGGGGGCACATAATGGTTCACCCCTCCACTTT. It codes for CASRVQGAHNGSPLHF. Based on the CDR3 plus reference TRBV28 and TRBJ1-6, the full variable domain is DVKVTQSSRYLVKRTGEKVFLECVQDMDHENMFWYRQDPGLGLRLIYFSYDVKMKEKGDIPEGYSVSREKKERFSLILESASTNQTSMYLCASRVQGAHNGSPLHFGNGTRLTVT.

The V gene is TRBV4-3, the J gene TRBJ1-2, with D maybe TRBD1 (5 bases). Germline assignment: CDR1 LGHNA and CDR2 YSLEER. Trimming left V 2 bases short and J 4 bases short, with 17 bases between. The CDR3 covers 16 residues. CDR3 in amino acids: CASSQPSGVPFYGYTF. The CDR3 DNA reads TGCGCCAGCAGCCAACCCTCGGGGGTCCCGTTCTATGGCTACACCTTC.

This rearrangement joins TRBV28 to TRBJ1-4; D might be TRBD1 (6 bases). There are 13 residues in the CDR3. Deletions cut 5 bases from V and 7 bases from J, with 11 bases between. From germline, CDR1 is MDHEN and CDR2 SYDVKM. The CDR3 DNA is TGTGCCAGCAGTGGGGGGGCGCTTGAAAAACTGTTTTTT. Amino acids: CASSGGALEKLFF.

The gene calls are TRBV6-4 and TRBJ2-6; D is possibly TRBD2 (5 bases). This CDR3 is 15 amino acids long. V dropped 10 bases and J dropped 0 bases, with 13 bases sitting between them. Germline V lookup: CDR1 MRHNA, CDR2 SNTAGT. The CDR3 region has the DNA TGTGCCACCCCAGCGGTACGCTCTGGGGCCAACGTCCTGACTTTC. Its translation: CATPAVRSGANVLTF.

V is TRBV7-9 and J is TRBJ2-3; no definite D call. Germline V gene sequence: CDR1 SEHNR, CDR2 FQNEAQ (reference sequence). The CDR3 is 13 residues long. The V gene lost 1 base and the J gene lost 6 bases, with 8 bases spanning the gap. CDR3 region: CASSLVVMDTQYF. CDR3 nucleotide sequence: TGTGCCAGCAGCTTAGTGGTTATGGATACGCAGTATTTT.

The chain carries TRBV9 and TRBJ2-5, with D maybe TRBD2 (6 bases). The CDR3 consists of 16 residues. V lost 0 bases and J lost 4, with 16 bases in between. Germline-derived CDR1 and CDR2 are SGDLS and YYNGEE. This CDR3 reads CASSVGLVINGETQYF. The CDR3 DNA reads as TGTGCCAGCAGCGTAGGACTAGTGATTAATGGAGAGACCCAGTACTTC.

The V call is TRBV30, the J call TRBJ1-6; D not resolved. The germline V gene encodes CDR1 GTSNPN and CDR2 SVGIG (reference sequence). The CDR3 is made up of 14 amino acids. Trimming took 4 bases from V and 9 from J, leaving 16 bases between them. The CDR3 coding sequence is TGTGCCTGGAAGTCCCCGGGTACGTCTTCACCCCTCCACTTT. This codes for CAWKSPGTSSPLHF.

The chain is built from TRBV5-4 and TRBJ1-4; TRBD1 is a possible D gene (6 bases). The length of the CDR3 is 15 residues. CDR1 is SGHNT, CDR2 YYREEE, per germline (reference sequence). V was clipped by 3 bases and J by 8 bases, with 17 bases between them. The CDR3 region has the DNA TGTGCCAGCAGCTCGGGGAGGGACACGCCCGAAAAACTGTTTTTT. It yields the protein CASSSGRDTPEKLFF.

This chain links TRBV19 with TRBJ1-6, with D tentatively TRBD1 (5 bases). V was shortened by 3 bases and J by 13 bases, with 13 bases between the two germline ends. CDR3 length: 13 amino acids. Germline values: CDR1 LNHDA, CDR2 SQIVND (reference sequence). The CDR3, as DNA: TGTGCCAGTAGTATCGTCAAGGGGATCCCCCTCCACTTT. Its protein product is CASSIVKGIPLHF. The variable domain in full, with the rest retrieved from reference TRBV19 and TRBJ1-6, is DGGITQSPKYLFRKEGQNVTLSCEQNLNHDAMYWYRQDPGQGLRLIYYSQIVNDFQKGDIAEGYSVSREKKESFPLTVTSAQKNPTAFYLCASSIVKGIPLHFGNGTRLTVT.

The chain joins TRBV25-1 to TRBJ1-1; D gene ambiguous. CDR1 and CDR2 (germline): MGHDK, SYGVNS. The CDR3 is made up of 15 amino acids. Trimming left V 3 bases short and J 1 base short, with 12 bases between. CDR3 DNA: TGTGCCAGCAGTGAGCAGAACGGAGGGAACACTGAAGCTTTCTTT. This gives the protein CASSEQNGGNTEAFF.

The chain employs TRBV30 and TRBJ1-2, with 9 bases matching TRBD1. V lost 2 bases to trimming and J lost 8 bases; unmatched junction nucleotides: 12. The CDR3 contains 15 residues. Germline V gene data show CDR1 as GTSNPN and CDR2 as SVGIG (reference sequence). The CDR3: CAWSRDRVSSGGYTF. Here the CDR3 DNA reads TGTGCCTGGAGTAGGGACAGGGTTTCCTCGGGCGGCTACACCTTC.

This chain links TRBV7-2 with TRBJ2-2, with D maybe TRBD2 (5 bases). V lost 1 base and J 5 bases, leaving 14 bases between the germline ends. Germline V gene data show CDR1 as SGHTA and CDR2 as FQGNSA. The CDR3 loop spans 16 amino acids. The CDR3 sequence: CASSLVGGGETGELFF. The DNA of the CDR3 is TGTGCCAGCAGCTTAGTCGGAGGAGGAGAAACCGGGGAGCTGTTTTTT.

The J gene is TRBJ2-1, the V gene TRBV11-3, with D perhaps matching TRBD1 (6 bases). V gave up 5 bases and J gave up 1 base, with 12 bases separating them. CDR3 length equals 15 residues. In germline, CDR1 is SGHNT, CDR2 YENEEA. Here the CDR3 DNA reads TGTGCCAGCAGCCCGACAGGCGAGTCCTACAATGAGCAGTTCTTC. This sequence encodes CASSPTGESYNEQFF.

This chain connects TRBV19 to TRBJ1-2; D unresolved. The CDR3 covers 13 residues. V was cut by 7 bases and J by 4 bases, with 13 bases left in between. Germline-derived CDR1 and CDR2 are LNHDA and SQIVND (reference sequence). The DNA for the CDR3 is TGTGCCAGTATGCCACATGGGGTCTATGGCTACACCTTC. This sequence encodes CASMPHGVYGYTF.

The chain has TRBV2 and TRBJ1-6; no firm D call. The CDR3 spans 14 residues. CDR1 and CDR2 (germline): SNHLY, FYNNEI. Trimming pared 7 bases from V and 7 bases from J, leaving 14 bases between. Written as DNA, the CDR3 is TGTGCCAGCAACCCAGAGGCAGTAAATTCACCCCTCCACTTT. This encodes CASNPEAVNSPLHF.

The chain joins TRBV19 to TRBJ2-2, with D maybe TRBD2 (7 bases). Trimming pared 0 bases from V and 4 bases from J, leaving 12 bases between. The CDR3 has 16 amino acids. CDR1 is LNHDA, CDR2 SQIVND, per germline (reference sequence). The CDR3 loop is CASSIDRGASTGELFF. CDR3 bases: TGTGCCAGTAGTATAGATCGGGGGGCGAGCACCGGGGAGCTGTTTTTT.

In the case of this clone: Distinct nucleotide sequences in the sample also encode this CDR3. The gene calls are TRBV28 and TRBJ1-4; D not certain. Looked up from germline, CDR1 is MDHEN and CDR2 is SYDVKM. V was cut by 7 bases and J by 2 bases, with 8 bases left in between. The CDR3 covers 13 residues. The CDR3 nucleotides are TGTGCCAGCACCTTGGGGACTAATGAAAAACTGTTTTTT. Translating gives CASTLGTNEKLFF.

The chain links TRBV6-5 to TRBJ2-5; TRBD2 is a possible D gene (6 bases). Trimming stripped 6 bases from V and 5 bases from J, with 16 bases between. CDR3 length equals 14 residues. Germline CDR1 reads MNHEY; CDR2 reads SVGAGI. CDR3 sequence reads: CASSYLGGWETQYF. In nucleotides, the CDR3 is TGTGCCAGCAGCTACCTGGGGGGATGGGAGACCCAGTACTTC.

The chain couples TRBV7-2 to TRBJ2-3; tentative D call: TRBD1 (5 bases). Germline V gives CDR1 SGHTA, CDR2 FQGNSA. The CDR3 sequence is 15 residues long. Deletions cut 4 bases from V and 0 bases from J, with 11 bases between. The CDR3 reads CASSSRTFSTDTQYF. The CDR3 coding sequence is TGTGCCAGCAGCTCTCGGACATTTAGCACAGATACGCAGTATTTT. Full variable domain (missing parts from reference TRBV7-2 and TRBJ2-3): GAGVSQSPSNKVTEKGKDVELRCDPISGHTALYWYRQSLGQGLEFLIYFQGNSAPDKSGLPSDRFSAERTGGSVSTLTIQRTQQEDSAVYLCASSSRTFSTDTQYFGPGTRLTVL.

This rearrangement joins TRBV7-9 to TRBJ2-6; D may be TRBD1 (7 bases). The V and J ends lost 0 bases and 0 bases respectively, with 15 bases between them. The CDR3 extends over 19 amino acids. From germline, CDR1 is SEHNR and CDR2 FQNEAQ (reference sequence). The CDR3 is CASSLASGGGPSGANVLTF. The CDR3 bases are TGTGCCAGCAGCTTAGCGTCCGGAGGGGGCCCCTCTGGGGCCAACGTCCTGACTTTC.

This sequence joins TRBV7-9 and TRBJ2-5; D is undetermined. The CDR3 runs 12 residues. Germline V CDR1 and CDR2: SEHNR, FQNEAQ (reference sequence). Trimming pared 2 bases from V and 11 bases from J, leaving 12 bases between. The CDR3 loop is CASSLSGLEQYF. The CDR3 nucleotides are TGTGCCAGCAGCTTAAGTGGGTTGGAGCAGTACTTC.

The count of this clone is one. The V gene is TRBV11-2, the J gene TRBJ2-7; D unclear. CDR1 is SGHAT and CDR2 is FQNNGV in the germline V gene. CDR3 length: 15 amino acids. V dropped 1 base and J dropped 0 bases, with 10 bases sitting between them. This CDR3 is CASSLVRGTSYEQYF. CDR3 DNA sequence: TGTGCCAGCAGCTTAGTGAGAGGCACCTCCTACGAGCAGTACTTC. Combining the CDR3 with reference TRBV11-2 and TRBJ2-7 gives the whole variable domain EAGVAQSPRYKIIEKRQSVAFWCNPISGHATLYWYQQILGQGPKLLIQFQNNGVVDDSQLPKDRFSAERLKGVDSTLKIQPAKLEDSAVYLCASSLVRGTSYEQYFGPGTRLTVT.